Given below is one TCR beta chain in context. Some clones are missing from TCRdb's copy, which holds only in-frame ones; the method was immunoSEQ multiplex PCR. The repertoire has 950,000 to 1,300,000 clones, about 75% of them found once; the top ten carry roughly 1.5%. This entry is derived from a study of shared clonotypes between healthy human individuals. The sequenced sample was memory CD4+ T cells sorted from blood. Subset indicated: CD45RA-negative fraction. The origin of this receptor is a man between 18 and 35 years old in good health.

The CDR3 reads CASSFLDTSTDTQYF. The CDR3 DNA reads TGTGCCAGCAGCTTTTTGGACACTAGCACAGATACGCAGTATTTT. This chain uses TRBV11-2 with TRBJ2-3, with D perhaps TRBD1 (5 bases). Trimming stripped 3 bases from V and 0 bases from J, with 10 bases between. There are 15 residues in the CDR3. CDR1 and CDR2 from the germline V gene are SGHAT and FQNNGV.